Listed here is a single TCR beta chain. Its antigen is currently unknown. The data belong to a study of PD-L1 blockade in urothelial cancer. Study context: Median blood clonality was roughly 0.078, with around 77,000 unique TCRs. Findings and caveats of the study: Greater 3-week expansion of tumor-associated blood clones was recorded for durable-benefit patients.

Libraries were prepared by immunoSEQ multiplex PCR; TCRdb keeps only in-frame clonotypes and omits some of them. The sample shows 95,000 to 100,000 clones, around 87% of them seen only once. After removal of 4 bases from V and 2 bases from J, the junction contained 4 bases not matched to a gene. The CDR3 consists of 13 residues. Looked up from germline, CDR1 is SQVTM and CDR2 is ANQGSEA. Time point here: pretreatment peripheral blood. The sequenced sample was PBMCs, obtained around atezolizumab (anti-PD-L1) treatment. The chain links TRBV29-1 to TRBJ1-2; 7 positions agree with TRBD1. This TCR was recovered from a man between 60 and 75 years old with urothelial cancer. CDR3 region: CSVVGTDNYGYTF. CDR3 nucleotide sequence: TGCAGCGTTGTAGGGACAGACAACTATGGCTACACCTTC.